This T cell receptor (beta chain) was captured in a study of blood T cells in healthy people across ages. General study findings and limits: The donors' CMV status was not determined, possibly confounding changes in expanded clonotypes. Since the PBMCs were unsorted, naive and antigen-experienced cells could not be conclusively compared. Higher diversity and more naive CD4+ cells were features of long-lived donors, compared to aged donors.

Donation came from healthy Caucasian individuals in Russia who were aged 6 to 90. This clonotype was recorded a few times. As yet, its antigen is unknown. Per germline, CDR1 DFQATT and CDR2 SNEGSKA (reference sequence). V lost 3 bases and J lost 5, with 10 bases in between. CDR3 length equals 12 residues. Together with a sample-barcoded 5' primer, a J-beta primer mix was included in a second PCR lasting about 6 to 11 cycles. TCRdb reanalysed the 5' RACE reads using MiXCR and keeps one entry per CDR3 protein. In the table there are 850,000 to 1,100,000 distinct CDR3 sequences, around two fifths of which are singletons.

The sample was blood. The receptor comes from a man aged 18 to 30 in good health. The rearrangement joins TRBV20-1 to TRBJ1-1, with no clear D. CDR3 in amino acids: CSARGPETEAFF. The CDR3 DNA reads TGCAGTGCTAGGGGCCCCGAGACTGAAGCTTTCTTT.